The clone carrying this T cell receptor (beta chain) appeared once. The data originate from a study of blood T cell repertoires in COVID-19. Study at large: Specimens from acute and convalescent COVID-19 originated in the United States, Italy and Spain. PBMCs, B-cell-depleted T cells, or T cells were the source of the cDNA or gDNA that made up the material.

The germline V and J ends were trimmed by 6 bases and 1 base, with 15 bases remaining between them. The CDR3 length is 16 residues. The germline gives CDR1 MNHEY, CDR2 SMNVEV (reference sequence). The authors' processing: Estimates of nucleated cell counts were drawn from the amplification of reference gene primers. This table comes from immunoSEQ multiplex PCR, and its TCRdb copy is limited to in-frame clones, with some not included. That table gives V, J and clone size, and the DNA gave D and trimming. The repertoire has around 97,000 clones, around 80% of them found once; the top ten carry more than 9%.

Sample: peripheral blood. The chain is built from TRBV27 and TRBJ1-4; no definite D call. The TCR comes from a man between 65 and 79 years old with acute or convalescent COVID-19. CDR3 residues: CASREAAGITNEKLFF. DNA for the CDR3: TGTGCCAGCAGGGAGGCGGCCGGGATAACTAATGAAAAACTGTTTTTT. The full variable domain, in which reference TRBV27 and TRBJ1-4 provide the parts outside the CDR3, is EAQVTQNPRYLITVTGKKLTVTCSQNMNHEYMSWYRQDPGLGLRQIYYSMNVEVTDKGDVPEGYKVSRKEKRNFPLILESPSPNQTSLYFCASREAAGITNEKLFFGSGTQLSVL.